This TCR beta chain was captured by sequencing in a study of response to subunit inactivated influenza vaccine. V was pared by 5 bases and J by 4 bases, with 7 bases of the junction left unmatched. Germline assignment: CDR1 MNHNS and CDR2 SASEGT. CDR3 length equals 16 residues. TCRdb used MiXCR to reprocess the RT-PCR reads, holding one entry per CDR3 protein. The table lists some 850,000 distinct CDR3 sequences, 15% to 20% of them singletons. Findings and caveats of the study: A suggestion made by the authors is that each seasonal influenza vaccination recruits few new T cells.

This clonotype occurred many times. The antigen remains unidentified. The V and J genes are TRBV6-1 and TRBJ1-5, with 11 nucleotides matching TRBD1. The receptor was derived from a man aged 45-65 years who received an inactivated influenza vaccine. Sequences were derived from PBMCs from blood, sampled less than 6 days after vaccination. CDR3 sequence reads: CASSKGTGGGNQPQHF. CDR3 nucleotide sequence: TGTGCCAGCAGTAAAGGGACAGGGGGTGGTAATCAGCCCCAGCATTTT.